Listed here is a single T cell receptor (beta chain). This entry comes from a study of T cell repertoires in cytomegalovirus infection. Across the study: It was the public TCR beta signatures that indicated both CMV infection and matching HLA type.

Each CDR3 protein gets one entry after TCRdb re-called the reads with MiXCR. Of approximately 100,000 distinct CDR3 sequences detected, 20% to 30% appear once; the ten largest clones hold approximately 39%. The germline V gene has CDR1 SGHNT and CDR2 YYREEE (reference sequence). Unmatched junction bases numbered 2, after V lost 0 bases and J lost 3 bases. The CDR3 extends over 15 amino acids. This clonotype originated in a human donor in good health (CMV status not recorded). Some clones in this sample may be carry-over from other donors' samples. The chain couples TRBV5-4 to TRBJ2-1; 8 nucleotides agree with TRBD1. The source material was CD8+ T cells from PBMCs. CDR3 nucleotides: TGTGCCAGCAGCTTGGGACAGGGGCACTACAATGAGCAGTTCTTC. Protein product: CASSLGQGHYNEQFF. Full variable domain (remainder filled in from reference TRBV5-4 and TRBJ2-1): ETGVTQSPTHLIKTRGQQVTLRCSSQSGHNTVSWYQQALGQGPQFIFQYYREEENGRGNFPPRFSGLQFPNYSSELNVNALELDDSALYLCASSLGQGHYNEQFFGPGTRLTVL.